This T cell receptor (beta chain) was identified in a study of T cell repertoires in cytomegalovirus infection. In TCRdb, the reads were re-called with MiXCR into one record per CDR3 protein. In the table there are some 120,000 distinct CDR3 sequences, 25% to 35% of which are singletons. This clonotype was observed a few times. As yet, its antigen is unknown. Trimming at V came to 5 bases and at J to 5 bases, leaving 5 bases not matched to a gene. The CDR3 runs 13 residues. Looked up from germline, CDR1 is MNHEY and CDR2 is SVGAGI. The chain has TRBV6-5 and TRBJ1-1; the match to TRBD1 covers 7 bases. This TCR was sampled from a human donor in good health (CMV status not recorded). Some clones in this sample may be carry-over from other donors' samples. Specimen: CD8+ T cells from cultured PBMCs, collected from culture after CMV antigen stimulation. The CDR3 region has the DNA TGTGCCAGCAGTCCAGGGGGTGGGACTGAAGCTTTCTTT. It yields the protein CASSPGGGTEAFF.